This T cell receptor beta chain was observed in a study of blood T cell repertoires in COVID-19. Turning to the study itself: Sites across the United States, Italy and Spain contributed samples from acute and convalescent COVID-19.

The junction had 8 bases not matched to a gene; V was cut back by 4 bases and J by 6 bases. The germline V gene has CDR1 SGDLS and CDR2 YYNGEE. This CDR3 comprises 15 residues. In the original workflow: From reference gene primer amplification, estimates of nucleated cell counts were derived. Sequencing used immunoSEQ multiplex PCR; TCRdb keeps in-frame clones, though not all of them. D and trimming come from the DNA, and the V and J calls and clone size come from that table. The data show nearly 200,000 clones, with about 85% seen just once and around 0.93% held by the top ten. The sequence was obtained from a man aged 55 to 70 with COVID-19, enrolled during active disease. The J gene is TRBJ1-5, the V gene TRBV9, with 9 bases that match TRBD1. The sample consisted of peripheral blood. The CDR3 reads CASSITGGEGQPQHF. DNA for the CDR3: TGTGCCAGCAGCATAACAGGGGGCGAGGGTCAGCCCCAGCATTTT.